This is a list of T cell receptor beta chains from one sample in a study of T-cell reconstitution after alpha-beta-depleted transplantation in children. TCRdb fed the PCR reads into MiXCR, producing one record per CDR3 protein. The sample consists of a few hundred thousand distinct CDR3 sequences, 10% of them appearing once. The sample in question was PBMCs from the stem cell graft donor, obtained from the stem cell graft. The receptors derive from a human donor who donated a stem cell graft to a child with acute lymphoblastic leukemia. The CDR3 runs from the conserved cysteine through the conserved F or W. The D gene is left open where the match is weak. Clone size is not always given. Where it is, it says once, few, many or a class for expanded clones.

cdr3_aa	cdr3_nt	clone_size	d_call	j_call	v_call
CASSPGTQPYNEQFF	TGTGCCAGCAGCCCCGGGACACAACCCTACAATGAGCAGTTCTTC	NA	NA	TRBJ2-1	TRBV27
CASNTEVNTEAFF	TGTGCCAGCAATACGGAGGTGAACACTGAAGCTTTCTTT	NA	NA	TRBJ1-1	TRBV25-1
CASSSSGRDAREQYF	TGTGCCAGCAGTTCTAGCGGGAGGGATGCGAGGGAGCAGTACTTC	NA	TRBD2	TRBJ2-7	TRBV12-3/TRBV12-4
CASSLVRHGVGTQYF	TGTGCCAGCAGTTTAGTGCGCCACGGGGTAGGGACCCAGTACTTC	many	NA	TRBJ2-5	TRBV28
CSARDARAYEQYF	TGCAGTGCTAGAGATGCTCGAGCCTACGAGCAGTACTTC	NA	NA	TRBJ2-7	TRBV20-1
CASRQQTGAYGYTF	TGTGCCAGCAGGCAACAAACAGGGGCCTATGGCTACACCTTC	many	TRBD1	TRBJ1-2	TRBV7-9
CASSLGGRGELFF	TGTGCCAGCAGTTTGGGCGGGAGAGGAGAGCTGTTTTTT	many	TRBD2	TRBJ2-2	TRBV28
CASSLAGGPIDTQYF	TGTGCCAGCAGCTTAGCGGGAGGGCCGATTGATACGCAGTATTTT	few	TRBD2	TRBJ2-3	TRBV11-2
CASSDRRNRGLTEAFF	TGTGCCAGCAGTGACCGCCGGAACAGGGGGCTCACTGAAGCTTTCTTT	many	TRBD1	TRBJ1-1	TRBV25-1
CSARPTSGALGYEQYF	TGCAGTGCTAGACCAACTAGCGGAGCGCTGGGCTACGAGCAGTACTTC	NA	TRBD2	TRBJ2-7	TRBV20-1